This T cell receptor beta chain was captured by sequencing in a study of blood T cell repertoires in COVID-19. At the level of the study: The origin of the acute and convalescent COVID-19 samples was the United States, Italy and Spain.

Original handling: Reference gene primer amplification yielded estimated nucleated cell counts. Sequencing was performed with immunoSEQ multiplex PCR; in TCRdb, only in-frame clones are kept and a portion is missing. The DNA gave D and trimming, while V, J and clone size come from that table. The sample has approximately 250,000 clones, 84% seen once. The CDR3 totals 15 residues. Germline V gene sequence: CDR1 MNHEY, CDR2 SVGAGI. The V gene end was trimmed by 2 bases and the J gene end by 1 base; junction bases not matched to a gene: 4. This receptor was identified in a woman in her forties who had recovered from COVID-19. The specimen was peripheral blood. The chain has TRBV6-5 and TRBJ1-1; 7 bases agree with TRBD1. The CDR3, as DNA: TGTGCCAGCAGTTACAGGGGGCCGGGGAACACTGAAGCTTTCTTT. This codes for CASSYRGPGNTEAFF.